The rows below give T cell receptor beta chains drawn from one sample of a study of blood T cell repertoires in COVID-19. The data were produced by immunoSEQ multiplex PCR, yet TCRdb's version contains in-frame clones alone and is incomplete. In the table there are fewer than 250,000 clones, about 89% of which are singletons. The sample was PBMCs or T cells enriched from blood (not recorded which). The receptors were gathered from a woman aged 18-30 years who had recovered from COVID-19. Both conserved end residues are part of each CDR3. Fields, in order: D gene, V gene, clone size, J gene, CDR3 DNA, CDR3 protein. A D gene is named only where the DNA matches it firmly. Expanded clones are given a class, and other clones once, few, many or no size at all.

D: TRBD1; V: TRBV6-5; size: few; J: TRBJ1-4; DNA: TGTGCCAGCAGTTACGGGACAGGGGATGAAAAACTGTTTTTT; CDR3: CASSYGTGDEKLFF
D: TRBD1; V: TRBV18; size: once; J: TRBJ1-1; DNA: TGTGCCAGCTCCGACAGGGAGCAGAACACTGAAGCTTTCTTT; CDR3: CASSDREQNTEAFF
D: .; V: TRBV29-1; size: .; J: TRBJ1-2; DNA: TGCAGCGTTGAGGACACGGGTGGCTACACCTTC; CDR3: CSVEDTGGYTF
D: .; V: TRBV5-1; size: .; J: TRBJ1-2; DNA: TGCGCCAGCGGGAACGGACAGTTCTATGGCTACACCTTC; CDR3: CASGNGQFYGYTF
D: .; V: TRBV6-5; size: .; J: TRBJ1-5; DNA: TGTGCCAGCAGTTATGTGCAGGGGAATCAGCCCCAGCATTTT; CDR3: CASSYVQGNQPQHF
D: TRBD1; V: TRBV5-4; size: .; J: TRBJ2-7; DNA: TGTGCCAGCAGCTCCGGGACAGGGGTCTACGAGCAGTACTTC; CDR3: CASSSGTGVYEQYF
D: TRBD1; V: TRBV5-1; size: .; J: TRBJ2-1; DNA: TGCGCCAGCAGCTTGGCCCATAGGACAGGACTTTCCTCCTACAATGAGCAGTTCTTC; CDR3: CASSLAHRTGLSSYNEQFF
D: TRBD1; V: TRBV29-1; size: .; J: TRBJ2-3; DNA: TGCAGCCTCAAGGGGGCCTCAAGGGATACGCAGTATTTT; CDR3: CSLKGASRDTQYF
D: .; V: TRBV30; size: .; J: TRBJ1-1; DNA: TGTGCCTGGAGTAGGACAAGGAACACTGAAGCTTTCTTT; CDR3: CAWSRTRNTEAFF
D: TRBD1; V: TRBV5-3; size: .; J: TRBJ2-3; DNA: TGTGCCAGAAGCGAGGGACAGCGCACAGATACGCAGTATTTT; CDR3: CARSEGQRTDTQYF
D: .; V: TRBV12-5; size: .; J: TRBJ1-4; DNA: TGTGCTAGTGGTGAGGTCGGCCAGCACAGGGCGCAAGAAAAACTGTTTTTT; CDR3: CASGEVGQHRAQEKLFF
D: TRBD1; V: TRBV10-3; size: .; J: TRBJ2-3; DNA: TGTGCCATCGGGGGACAGGGTGGCACAGATACGCAGTATTTT; CDR3: CAIGGQGGTDTQYF
D: TRBD2; V: TRBV9; size: .; J: TRBJ2-1; DNA: TGTGCCAGCAGTCAGCGGGGGACTTCCTACAATGAGCAGTTCTTC; CDR3: CASSQRGTSYNEQFF
D: TRBD1; V: TRBV27; size: .; J: TRBJ1-2; DNA: TGTGCCAGCAGTCTAAGTCCCGGGACAGGGAGCTACAGCTATGGCTACACCTTC; CDR3: CASSLSPGTGSYSYGYTF
D: .; V: TRBV28; size: .; J: TRBJ1-2; DNA: TGTGCCAGCAGCCGGAGGGGACATGGCTACACCTTC; CDR3: CASSRRGHGYTF
D: TRBD1; V: TRBV10-1; size: .; J: TRBJ1-3; DNA: TGCGCCAGCAGTGCGGGACAGGGAAGCTCTGGAAACACCATATATTTT; CDR3: CASSAGQGSSGNTIYF
D: TRBD2; V: TRBV2; size: .; J: TRBJ2-3; DNA: TGTGCCACTGGACTAGCAACAGATACGCAGTATTTT; CDR3: CATGLATDTQYF
D: .; V: TRBV30; size: .; J: TRBJ1-3; DNA: TGTGCCTGGAGCACGGGGTCCTCTGGAAACACCATATATTTT; CDR3: CAWSTGSSGNTIYF
D: TRBD2; V: TRBV19; size: .; J: TRBJ2-3; DNA: TGTGCCAGTTGTAGCGGGGGGGGCTCGTCGCAGTATTTT; CDR3: CASCSGGGSSQYF
D: TRBD1; V: TRBV4-1; size: .; J: TRBJ1-2; DNA: TGCGCCAGCAGCCTACGGGACAGATCTAACTATGGCTACACCTTC; CDR3: CASSLRDRSNYGYTF
D: .; V: TRBV28; size: .; J: TRBJ1-6; DNA: TGTGCCAGCAGTTTATTCGGACAAGAGTCCTCACCCCTCCACTTT; CDR3: CASSLFGQESSPLHF
D: .; V: TRBV19; size: .; J: TRBJ1-2; DNA: TGTGCCAGTAGTATTAGCGGGGGCTCGGGTGGCTACACCTTC; CDR3: CASSISGGSGGYTF
D: .; V: TRBV6-6; size: .; J: TRBJ1-6; DNA: TGTGCCAGCAGTCGGACAGCCTTGAGCTCCTATAATTCACCCCTCCACTTT; CDR3: CASSRTALSSYNSPLHF